These T cell receptor beta chains were read from a single sample in a study of control samples from healthy donors and cancer patients. Produced via immunoSEQ multiplex PCR; TCRdb's table is partial and in-frame only. Of tens of thousands of clones listed, more than 80% are singletons. Sequencing used blood. The receptors shown here come from a man aged 60 to 75 in good health. The CDR3 runs from the conserved cysteine through the conserved F or W. Each record gives: clone size, J gene, V gene, D gene, CDR3 protein, CDR3 DNA. The D gene is left open where the match is weak. Clone size is given for some rows only: seen once, a few or many times, or a class if the clone is expanded.

NA TRBJ1-6 TRBV7-6 NA CASSPEGPPIGSPLHF TGTGCCAGCAGCCCGGAGGGACCGCCGATAGGTTCACCCCTCCACTTT
NA TRBJ1-1 TRBV6-6 NA CASLREMSTEAFF TGTGCCAGCCTAAGAGAGATGAGCACTGAAGCTTTCTTT
once TRBJ2-3 TRBV9 NA CASSARGDITDTQYF TGTGCCAGCAGCGCCAGGGGAGACATCACAGATACGCAGTATTTT
NA TRBJ2-7 TRBV7-7 TRBD2 CASSPSPSGSTSYEQYF TGTGCCAGCAGCCCATCCCCTAGCGGGAGTACCTCCTACGAGCAGTACTTC
NA TRBJ2-1 TRBV3-1/TRBV3-2 NA CASSHARDSYNEQFF TGTGCCAGCAGCCACGCCCGGGACTCATACAATGAGCAGTTCTTC
few TRBJ1-6 TRBV25-1 NA CASSEGDYNSPLHF TGTGCCAGCAGTGAGGGGGACTATAATTCACCCCTCCACTTT
NA TRBJ2-1 TRBV29-1 TRBD2 CSVEVTLAGVNEQFF TGCAGCGTTGAAGTGACACTAGCGGGAGTCAATGAGCAGTTCTTC
NA TRBJ1-1 TRBV27 NA CASSSRFGNTEAFF TGTGCCAGCAGTTCCCGCTTCGGGAACACTGAAGCTTTCTTT
once TRBJ2-1 TRBV4-2 NA CASSQVRAGRSYNEQFF TGTGCCAGCAGCCAAGTCAGGGCCGGGAGATCCTACAATGAGCAGTTCTTC
once TRBJ1-1 TRBV7-9 TRBD1 CASSWEGATEAFF TGTGCCAGCAGCTGGGAGGGGGCAACTGAAGCTTTCTTT
NA TRBJ2-2 TRBV7-2 TRBD2 CASSLDGGSGTGELFF TGTGCCAGCAGCTTAGATGGCGGGAGTGGCACCGGGGAGCTGTTTTTT
NA TRBJ2-1 TRBV3-1/TRBV3-2 NA CASSLWTYNEQFF TGTGCCAGCAGCCTGTGGACTTACAATGAGCAGTTCTTC
NA TRBJ2-3 TRBV10-3 NA CAISREGPDTQYF TGTGCCATCAGCAGGGAAGGGCCAGATACGCAGTATTTT
NA TRBJ2-1 TRBV9 TRBD2 CASSLRLTSGYNEQFF TGTGCCAGCAGCTTGCGTTTGACTAGCGGTTACAATGAGCAGTTCTTC
NA TRBJ1-4 TRBV7-9 NA CASSSTQNYEKLFF TGTGCCAGCAGCTCGACTCAGAACTATGAAAAACTGTTTTTT
NA TRBJ2-7 TRBV6-5 NA CASRKRTGTTWEYF TGTGCCAGCAGAAAGAGAACAGGGACCACTTGGGAGTACTTC
NA TRBJ1-6 TRBV2 NA CASRGSYNSPLHF TGTGCCAGCAGGGGTTCCTATAATTCACCCCTCCACTTT
few TRBJ2-5 TRBV28 TRBD1 CASRPWTGGLETQYF TGTGCCAGCAGGCCATGGACAGGGGGCTTGGAGACCCAGTACTTC
NA TRBJ1-3 TRBV11-2 TRBD1 CASSPRTGSGNTIYF TGTGCCAGCAGCCCCCGGACAGGCTCTGGAAACACCATATATTTT
NA TRBJ1-5 TRBV19 NA CASSFTGNGNQPQHF TGTGCCAGTAGTTTTACAGGGAATGGCAATCAGCCCCAGCATTTT
once TRBJ1-1 TRBV27 NA CASSLRGIGTEAFF TGTGCCAGCAGTTTAAGGGGTATAGGGACTGAAGCTTTCTTT
NA TRBJ2-3 TRBV30 TRBD2 CAWTGVTSGFTDTQYF TGTGCCTGGACTGGGGTAACTAGCGGTTTCACAGATACGCAGTATTTT
once TRBJ2-7 TRBV6-5 NA CASSYSGRGEGYEQYF TGTGCCAGCAGTTACTCGGGCAGGGGGGAGGGGTACGAGCAGTACTTC
NA TRBJ2-2 TRBV7-8 NA CASSLIIASATGELFF TGTGCCAGCAGCTTAATAATTGCTAGCGCCACCGGGGAGCTGTTTTTT
NA TRBJ2-3 TRBV6-5 NA CASISLARTDTQYF TGTGCCAGCATCAGTCTAGCCCGCACAGATACGCAGTATTTT
NA TRBJ1-1 TRBV6-1 NA CASSDRATEAFF TGTGCCAGCAGTGACAGGGCTACTGAAGCTTTCTTT
NA TRBJ1-5 TRBV3-1/TRBV3-2 NA CASSQDSQPQHF TGTGCCAGCAGCCAAGACTCTCAGCCCCAGCATTTT
once TRBJ2-7 TRBV6-2/TRBV6-3 NA CASSDYEQYF TGTGCCAGCAGTGACTACGAGCAGTACTTC
NA TRBJ2-7 TRBV7-9 NA CASSLTGRGSLVYF TGTGCCAGCAGCTTAACAGGGAGGGGCTCCTTAGTGTACTTC
NA TRBJ2-1 TRBV2 NA CASSTGPAYNEQFF TGTGCCAGCAGTACCGGCCCTGCCTACAATGAGCAGTTCTTC
NA TRBJ2-1 TRBV4-1 NA CASSQGSEPDNEQFF TGCGCCAGCAGCCAAGGGTCAGAACCTGACAATGAGCAGTTCTTC
NA TRBJ2-7 TRBV11-2 NA CASSREGGEQYF TGTGCCAGCAGCAGAGAGGGTGGCGAGCAGTACTTC
NA TRBJ1-1 TRBV19 NA CASSLGQNTEAFF TGTGCCAGTAGTCTCGGACAGAACACTGAAGCTTTCTTT
NA TRBJ2-7 TRBV3-1/TRBV3-2 NA CASSQGQGMEQYF TGTGCCAGCAGCCAAGGTCAGGGGATGGAGCAGTACTTC
NA TRBJ1-4 TRBV9 NA CASSVEGFEANEKLFF TGTGCCAGCAGCGTAGAGGGTTTCGAGGCTAATGAAAAACTGTTTTTT
NA TRBJ1-6 TRBV2 TRBD1 CASSGTVNNSPLHF TGTGCCAGCAGCGGGACAGTAAATAATTCACCCCTCCACTTT
NA TRBJ1-1 TRBV6-5 NA CASSTTRGAFF TGTGCCAGCAGTACCACTCGGGGAGCTTTCTTT
NA TRBJ2-7 TRBV11-2 TRBD1 CASSLAPGQGYEQYF TGTGCCAGCAGCTTAGCCCCGGGACAGGGCTACGAGCAGTACTTC
NA TRBJ2-1 TRBV15 NA CATSRGAGHYNEQFF TGTGCCACCAGCAGAGGGGCGGGCCACTACAATGAGCAGTTCTTC
NA TRBJ2-5 TRBV6-4 NA CASSRDLWETQYF TGTGCCAGCAGTAGGGACCTGTGGGAGACCCAGTACTTC
NA TRBJ2-7 TRBV6-2/TRBV6-3 TRBD2 CASSYSPRSGTYLTYEQYF TGTGCCAGCAGTTACTCCCCGCGCAGCGGGACCTATCTTACCTACGAGCAGTACTTC